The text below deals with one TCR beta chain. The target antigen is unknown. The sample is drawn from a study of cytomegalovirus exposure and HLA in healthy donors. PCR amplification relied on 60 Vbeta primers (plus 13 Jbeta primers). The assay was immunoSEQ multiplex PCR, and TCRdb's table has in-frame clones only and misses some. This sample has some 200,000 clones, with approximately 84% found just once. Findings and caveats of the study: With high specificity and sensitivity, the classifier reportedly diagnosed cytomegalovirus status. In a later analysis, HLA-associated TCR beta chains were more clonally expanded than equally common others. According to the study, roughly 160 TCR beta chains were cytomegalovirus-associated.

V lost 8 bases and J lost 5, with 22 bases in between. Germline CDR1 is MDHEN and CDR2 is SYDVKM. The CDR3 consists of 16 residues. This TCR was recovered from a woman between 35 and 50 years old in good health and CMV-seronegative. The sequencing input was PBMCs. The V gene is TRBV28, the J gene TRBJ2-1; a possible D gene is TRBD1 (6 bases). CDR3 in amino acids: CASGGRVGVLDNEQFF. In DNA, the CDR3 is TGTGCCAGCGGGGGCAGGGTTGGGGTCTTGGACAATGAGCAGTTCTTC.